This T cell receptor (beta chain) was recovered during a study of cytomegalovirus exposure and HLA in healthy donors. About the study: Unique TCR beta sequences numbering some 120 million came from approximately 180 million T cells in an earlier analysis.

Germline CDR1 reads SQVTM; CDR2 reads ANQGSEA. Germline trimming cut 0 bases from V and 7 bases from J; bases unmatched to any gene: 8. The CDR3 is 15 residues long. Both 60 Vbeta primers and 13 Jbeta primers went into the PCR. In the original processing: Counted up in a later analysis, unique TCR beta chains came to approximately 77 million, with around 10 million shared. TCRdb's copy holds only in-frame clones and misses some; the assay was immunoSEQ multiplex PCR. That table gives V, J and clone size, and the DNA gave D and trimming. Here the sample spans roughly 200,000 clones, around three quarters being singletons. Comments on this clone: What it binds is not known.

Study-wide results and caveats: Listed as cytomegalovirus-associated were 150 or so TCR beta chains. Segments of the TCR beta V type were, in most cases, productive about 87% or about 30% of the time in an earlier analysis.

This TCR derives from a boy between 10 and 17 years old in good health and CMV-seronegative. The V and J genes are TRBV29-1 and TRBJ1-4, with 7 bases lining up with TRBD1. The source material was PBMCs. Here the CDR3 reads CSVEDLNRGSEKLFF. The CDR3 DNA is TGCAGCGTTGAAGATCTTAACAGGGGCAGTGAAAAACTGTTTTTT. The full variable domain, in which reference TRBV29-1 and TRBJ1-4 provide the parts outside the CDR3, is SAVISQKPSRDICQRGTSLTIQCQVDSQVTMMFWYRQQPGQSLTLIATANQGSEATYESGFVIDKFPISRPNLTFSTLTVSNMSPEDSSIYLCSVEDLNRGSEKLFFGSGTQLSVL.